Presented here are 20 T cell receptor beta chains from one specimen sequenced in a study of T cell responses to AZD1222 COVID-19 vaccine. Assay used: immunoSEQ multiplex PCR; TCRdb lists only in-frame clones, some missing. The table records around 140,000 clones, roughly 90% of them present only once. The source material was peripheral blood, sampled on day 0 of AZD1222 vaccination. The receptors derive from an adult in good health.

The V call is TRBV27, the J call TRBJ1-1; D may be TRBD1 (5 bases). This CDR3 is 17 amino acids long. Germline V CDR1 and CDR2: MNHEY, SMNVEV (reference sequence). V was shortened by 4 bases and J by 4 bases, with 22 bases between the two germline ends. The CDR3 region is CASSSSGQWVRITEAFF. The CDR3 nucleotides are TGTGCCAGCAGTTCGTCAGGGCAGTGGGTAAGGATCACTGAAGCTTTCTTT.

The chain's CDR3 is CASSVSGAHDNQPQHF. The CDR3 DNA reads TGCGCCAGCAGCGTGAGTGGGGCTCATGACAATCAGCCCCAGCATTTT. The chain recombines TRBV5-1 with TRBJ1-5; D perhaps matches TRBD1 (5 bases). CDR1 SGHRS and CDR2 YFSETQ come from the germline V gene. This CDR3 has 16 residues. Trimming removed 4 bases at V and 3 bases at J, with 17 bases between. The whole variable domain, remainder taken from reference TRBV5-1 and TRBJ1-5, is KAGVTQTPRYLIKTRGQQVTLSCSPISGHRSVSWYQQTPGQGLQFLFEYFSETQRNKGNFPGRFSGRQFSNSRSEMNVSTLELGDSALYLCASSVSGAHDNQPQHFGDGTRLSIL.

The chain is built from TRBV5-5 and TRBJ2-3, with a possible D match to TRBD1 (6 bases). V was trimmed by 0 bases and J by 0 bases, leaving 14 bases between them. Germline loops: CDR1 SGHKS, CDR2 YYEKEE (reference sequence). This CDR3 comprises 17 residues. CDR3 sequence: CASSLEGQGPSTDTQYF. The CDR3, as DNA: TGTGCCAGCAGCTTGGAGGGCCAGGGGCCTAGCACAGATACGCAGTATTTT.

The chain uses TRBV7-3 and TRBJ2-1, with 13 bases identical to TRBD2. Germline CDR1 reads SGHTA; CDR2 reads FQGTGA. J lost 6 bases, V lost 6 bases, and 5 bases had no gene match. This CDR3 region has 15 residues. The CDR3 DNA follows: TGTGCCAGCAGGGGAGGGACTAGCGGGACCAATGAGCAGTTCTTC. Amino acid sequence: CASRGGTSGTNEQFF.

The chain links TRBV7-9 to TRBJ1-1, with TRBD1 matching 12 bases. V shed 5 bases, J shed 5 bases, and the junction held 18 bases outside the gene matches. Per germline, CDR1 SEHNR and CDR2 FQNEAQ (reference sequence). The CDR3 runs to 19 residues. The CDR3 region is CASSPLGDRGLRLRTEAFF. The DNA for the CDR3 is TGTGCCAGCAGCCCCTTAGGGGACAGGGGGCTCCGGTTGAGGACTGAAGCTTTCTTT.

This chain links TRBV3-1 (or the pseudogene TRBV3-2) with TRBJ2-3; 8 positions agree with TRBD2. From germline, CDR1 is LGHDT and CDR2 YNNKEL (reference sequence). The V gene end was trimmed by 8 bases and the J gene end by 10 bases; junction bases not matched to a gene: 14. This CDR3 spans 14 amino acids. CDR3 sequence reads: CASGWRGEPAAQYF. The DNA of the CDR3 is TGTGCCAGCGGCTGGCGGGGGGAGCCCGCGGCGCAGTATTTT.

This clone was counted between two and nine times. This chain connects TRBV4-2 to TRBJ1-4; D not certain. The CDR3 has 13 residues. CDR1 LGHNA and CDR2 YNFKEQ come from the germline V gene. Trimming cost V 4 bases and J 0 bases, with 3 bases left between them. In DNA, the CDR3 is TGTGCCAGCAGCCTTGCAACTAATGAAAAACTGTTTTTT. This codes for CASSLATNEKLFF.

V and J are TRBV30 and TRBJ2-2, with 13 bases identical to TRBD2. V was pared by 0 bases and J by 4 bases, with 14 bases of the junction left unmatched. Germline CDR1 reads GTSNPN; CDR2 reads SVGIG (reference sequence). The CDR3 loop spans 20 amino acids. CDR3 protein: CAWSVRITSGGAGSTGELFF. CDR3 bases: TGTGCCTGGAGTGTACGGATTACTAGCGGGGGGGCCGGGAGCACCGGGGAGCTGTTTTTT.

CDR3 amino acids: CASSLVRLPTDTQYF. Here the CDR3 DNA reads TGTGCCAGCAGCTTAGTACGGCTACCCACAGATACGCAGTATTTT. This chain connects TRBV11-3 to TRBJ2-3, with unresolved D. Germline V gives CDR1 SGHNT, CDR2 YENEEA. V dropped 1 base and J dropped 2 bases, with 10 bases sitting between them. The CDR3 contains 15 residues. The full variable domain, in which reference TRBV11-3 and TRBJ2-3 provide the parts outside the CDR3, is EAGVVQSPRYKIIEKKQPVAFWCNPISGHNTLYWYLQNLGQGPELLIRYENEEAVDDSQLPKDRFSAERLKGVDSTLKIQPAELGDSAVYLCASSLVRLPTDTQYFGPGTRLTVL.

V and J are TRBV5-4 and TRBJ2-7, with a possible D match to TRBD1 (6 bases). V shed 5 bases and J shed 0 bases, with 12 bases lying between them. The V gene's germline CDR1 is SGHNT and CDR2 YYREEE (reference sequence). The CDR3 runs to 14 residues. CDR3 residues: CASSLRTDSYEQYF. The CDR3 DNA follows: TGTGCCAGCAGTTTACGGACAGACTCCTACGAGCAGTACTTC.

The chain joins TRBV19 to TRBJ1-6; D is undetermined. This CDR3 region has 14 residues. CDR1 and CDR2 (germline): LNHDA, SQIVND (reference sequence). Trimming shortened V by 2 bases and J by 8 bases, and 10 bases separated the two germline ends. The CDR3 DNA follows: TGTGCCAGTAGTATATCAGAGAAGGATTCACCCCTCCACTTT. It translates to CASSISEKDSPLHF.

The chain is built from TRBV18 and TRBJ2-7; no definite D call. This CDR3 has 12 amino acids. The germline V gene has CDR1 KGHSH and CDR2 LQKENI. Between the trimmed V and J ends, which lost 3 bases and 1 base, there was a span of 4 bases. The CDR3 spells CASSPHSYEQYF. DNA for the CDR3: TGTGCCAGCTCACCCCATTCCTACGAGCAGTACTTC.

DNA for the CDR3: TGTGCCAGCAGCTCTGGACAGGGGGCGGGCGGGGAGCTGTTTTTT. This sequence encodes CASSSGQGAGGELFF. This chain connects TRBV11-3 to TRBJ2-2, with 11 bases matching TRBD1. Losses at the gene ends were 4 bases for V and 7 bases for J; bases not matched to a gene: 5. Looked up from germline, CDR1 is SGHNT and CDR2 is YENEEA. The CDR3 has 15 amino acids.

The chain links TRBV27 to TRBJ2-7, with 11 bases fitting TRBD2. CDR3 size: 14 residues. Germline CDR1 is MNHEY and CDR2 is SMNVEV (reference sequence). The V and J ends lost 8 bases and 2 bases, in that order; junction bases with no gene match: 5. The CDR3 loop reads CASALLAGAYEQYF. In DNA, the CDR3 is TGTGCCAGCGCGTTACTAGCGGGAGCCTACGAGCAGTACTTC.

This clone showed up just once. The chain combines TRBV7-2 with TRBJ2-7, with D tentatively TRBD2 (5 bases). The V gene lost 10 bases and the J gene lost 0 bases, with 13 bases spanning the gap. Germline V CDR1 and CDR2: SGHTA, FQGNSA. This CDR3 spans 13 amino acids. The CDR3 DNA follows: TGTGCCACCAGAGCGGAACACTCCTACGAGCAGTACTTC. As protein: CATRAEHSYEQYF.

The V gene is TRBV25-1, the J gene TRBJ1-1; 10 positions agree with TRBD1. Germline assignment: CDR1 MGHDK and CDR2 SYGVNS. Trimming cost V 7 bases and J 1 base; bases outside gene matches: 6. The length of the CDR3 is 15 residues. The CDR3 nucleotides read TGTGCCAGCATACCGACAGGGGGCAAGAACACTGAAGCTTTCTTT. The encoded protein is CASIPTGGKNTEAFF.

CDR3 region: CASSLGQGGAEKLFF. In DNA form, the CDR3 reads TGTGCCAGCAGCCTCGGACAAGGAGGAGCCGAAAAACTGTTTTTT. The chain carries TRBV4-2 and TRBJ1-4, with a tentative D call TRBD1 (5 bases). Germline values: CDR1 LGHNA, CDR2 YNFKEQ. The V gene lost 4 bases and the J gene lost 8 bases, with 17 bases spanning the gap. The CDR3 has 15 amino acids.

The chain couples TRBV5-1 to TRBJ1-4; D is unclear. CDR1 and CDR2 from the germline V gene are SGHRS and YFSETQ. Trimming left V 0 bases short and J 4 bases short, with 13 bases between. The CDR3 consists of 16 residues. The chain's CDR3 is CASSLEAIDLNEKLFF. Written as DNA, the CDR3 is TGCGCCAGCAGCTTGGAGGCAATCGATCTTAATGAAAAACTGTTTTTT. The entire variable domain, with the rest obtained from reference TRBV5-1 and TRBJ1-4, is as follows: KAGVTQTPRYLIKTRGQQVTLSCSPISGHRSVSWYQQTPGQGLQFLFEYFSETQRNKGNFPGRFSGRQFSNSRSEMNVSTLELGDSALYLCASSLEAIDLNEKLFFGSGTQLSVL.

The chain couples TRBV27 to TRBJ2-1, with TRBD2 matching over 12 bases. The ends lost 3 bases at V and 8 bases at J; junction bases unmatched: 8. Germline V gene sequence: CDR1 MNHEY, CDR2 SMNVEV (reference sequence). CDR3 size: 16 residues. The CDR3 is CASSFRGLAGLDEQFF. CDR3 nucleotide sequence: TGTGCCAGCAGTTTCCGCGGACTAGCGGGGTTGGATGAGCAGTTCTTC.

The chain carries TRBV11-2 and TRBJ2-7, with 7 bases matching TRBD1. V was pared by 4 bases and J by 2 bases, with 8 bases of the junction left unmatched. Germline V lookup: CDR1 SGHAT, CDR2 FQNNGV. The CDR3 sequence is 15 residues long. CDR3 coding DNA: TGTGCCAGCAGCTCGCCCCCCAGGGGGACCTACGAGCAGTACTTC. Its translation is CASSSPPRGTYEQYF.